One and the same sample provided the 32 T cell receptor beta chains below, sequenced in a study of PD-L1 blockade in urothelial cancer. TCRdb's table, derived via immunoSEQ multiplex PCR, lists solely in-frame clones and lacks some. The table shows 15,000 to 20,000 clones, with 87% occurring only once. This specimen was PBMCs, taken around atezolizumab (anti-PD-L1) treatment. These receptors were taken from a man in his fifties with urothelial cancer.

The rearrangement uses TRBV29-1 and TRBJ2-1; 14 bases agree with TRBD2. The CDR3 extends over 16 amino acids. The V gene's germline CDR1 is SQVTM and CDR2 ANQGSEA. With V trimmed by 5 bases and J by 0 bases, 3 bases remained unmatched. The CDR3 spells CSVLGTSGSSYNEQFF. CDR3 coding DNA: TGCAGCGTTCTCGGGACTAGCGGGAGCTCCTACAATGAGCAGTTCTTC.

The chain is built from TRBV7-9 and TRBJ2-2, with 10 bases that match TRBD1. The junction had 6 bases not matched to a gene; V was cut back by 5 bases and J by 3 bases. The CDR3 totals 16 residues. Germline V lookup: CDR1 SEHNR, CDR2 FQNEAQ (reference sequence). DNA for the CDR3: TGTGCCAGCAGCCCCGACAGGGGGCACGACACCGGGGAGCTGTTTTTT. This translates into CASSPDRGHDTGELFF.

In this sample, this clone turned up a few times. V usage is TRBV7-9 and J usage is TRBJ1-4, with a possible D match to TRBD1 (5 bases). Germline assignment: CDR1 SEHNR and CDR2 FQNEAQ (reference sequence). V gave up 10 bases and J gave up 2 bases, with 11 bases separating them. This CDR3 is built from 13 residues. In DNA, the CDR3 is TGTGCCATCCCAGGGTCCACTAATGAAAAACTGTTTTTT. Its translation is CAIPGSTNEKLFF.

The gene calls are TRBV27 and TRBJ1-4; 8 positions agree with TRBD1. The CDR3 is 17 residues long. The ends lost 4 bases at V and 8 bases at J; junction bases unmatched: 15. Germline assignment: CDR1 MNHEY and CDR2 SMNVEV (reference sequence). The CDR3 nucleotides are TGTGCCAGCAGTTCGGGGTTATCACAGGGGGAGAGGGAAAAACTGTTTTTT. Protein sequence: CASSSGLSQGEREKLFF. Complete variable domain (other parts from reference TRBV27 and TRBJ1-4): EAQVTQNPRYLITVTGKKLTVTCSQNMNHEYMSWYRQDPGLGLRQIYYSMNVEVTDKGDVPEGYKVSRKEKRNFPLILESPSPNQTSLYFCASSSGLSQGEREKLFFGSGTQLSVL.

This sequence joins TRBV13 and TRBJ2-7, with TRBD2 matching over 7 bases. The CDR3 consists of 18 residues. Trimming at V came to 1 base and at J to 0 bases, leaving 12 bases not matched to a gene. The germline gives CDR1 PRHDT, CDR2 FYEKMQ (reference sequence). The CDR3 is CASSLESSLGGSSYEQYF. The CDR3 nucleotides read TGTGCCAGCAGCTTAGAGTCGAGCTTAGGCGGGAGCTCCTACGAGCAGTACTTC.

The chain couples TRBV30 to TRBJ1-3, with D perhaps matching TRBD1 (6 bases). The CDR3 consists of 14 residues. Germline V gene lookup returns CDR1 GTSNPN and CDR2 SVGIG (reference sequence). With 4 bases removed from V and 4 bases from J, the gap between germline ends came to 14 bases. CDR3 sequence reads: CAWIPSDRGNTIYF. The CDR3 DNA is TGTGCCTGGATTCCTTCAGACAGGGGAAACACCATATATTTT.

The V call is TRBV5-1, the J call TRBJ2-7; TRBD1 might be the D (6 bases). Germline V gives CDR1 SGHRS, CDR2 YFSETQ. The CDR3 spans 15 residues. Trimming left V 5 bases short and J 0 bases short, with 15 bases between. CDR3 DNA sequence: TGCGCCAGCAGACCTGACAGGAGCACCTCCTACGAGCAGTACTTC. This translates into CASRPDRSTSYEQYF. The full variable domain, completed using reference TRBV5-1 and TRBJ2-7, is KAGVTQTPRYLIKTRGQQVTLSCSPISGHRSVSWYQQTPGQGLQFLFEYFSETQRNKGNFPGRFSGRQFSNSRSEMNVSTLELGDSALYLCASRPDRSTSYEQYFGPGTRLTVT.

The CDR3: CASSLGSGTSNEQFF. The CDR3 DNA sequence: TGCGCCAGCAGCTTGGGCAGCGGTACCTCCAATGAGCAGTTCTTC. The chain links TRBV5-1 to TRBJ2-1; a possible D gene is TRBD2 (5 bases). Per the germline V gene, CDR1 is SGHRS and CDR2 is YFSETQ. This CDR3 spans 15 amino acids. Trimming took off 0 bases at V and 6 bases at J, with 13 bases between the two ends.

The J gene is TRBJ2-7, the V gene TRBV30; 12 bases match TRBD1. V was clipped by 1 base and J by 4 bases; unmatched bases: 5. CDR1 is GTSNPN and CDR2 is SVGIG in the germline V gene (reference sequence). CDR3 length equals 15 residues. The CDR3 coding sequence is TGTGCCTGGAGTGCTCCGGGACAGGGGGCGTACGAGCAGTACTTC. Residues: CAWSAPGQGAYEQYF.

This chain links TRBV6-4 with TRBJ2-1, with D uncertain. The CDR3 totals 14 residues. Trimming took off 6 bases at V and 5 bases at J, with 14 bases between the two ends. Germline lookup yields CDR1 MRHNA and CDR2 SNTAGT. The CDR3 region has the DNA TGTGCCAGCAGAATAGTATCGGGTCACAATGAGCAGTTCTTC. Amino acid sequence: CASRIVSGHNEQFF.

This clone was detected only once. The chain is built from TRBV27 and TRBJ2-5; 8 bases agree with TRBD2. The closer fit of TRBJ2-7 to the DNA end suggests the J call may be wrong. Germline-derived CDR1 and CDR2 are MNHEY and SMNVEV (reference sequence). The CDR3 has 14 amino acids. The CDR3 loop reads CASSLAGGTYEQYF. CDR3 bases: TGTGCCAGCAGTTTAGCGGGAGGCACCTACGAGCAGTACTTC.

The chain has TRBV7-9 and TRBJ2-7, with 9 positions matching TRBD2. The CDR3 runs 14 residues. CDR1 and CDR2 (germline): SEHNR, FQNEAQ (reference sequence). Unmatched junction bases numbered 7, after V lost 5 bases and J lost 5 bases. Here the CDR3 reads CASSRSGSLDEQYF. In DNA, the CDR3 is TGTGCCAGCAGCCGTAGCGGGAGTCTGGACGAGCAGTACTTC.

The J gene is TRBJ2-3, the V gene TRBV27; perhaps TRBD2 as D (5 bases). Germline loops: CDR1 MNHEY, CDR2 SMNVEV (reference sequence). This CDR3 spans 14 amino acids. The V end lost 5 bases, the J end lost 3 bases, and 12 bases lay between the germline ends. As DNA, the CDR3 is TGTGCCAGCAGTACACTAGGCAAGACAGATACGCAGTATTTT. As protein: CASSTLGKTDTQYF.

V is TRBV10-3 and J is TRBJ2-3, with 9 bases that match TRBD2. The V segment lost 5 bases and the J segment 4 bases; nucleotides outside the gene matches: 4. There are 14 residues in the CDR3. Per germline, CDR1 ENHRY and CDR2 SYGVKD. The CDR3 sequence: CAISTSGFADTQYF. CDR3 coding DNA: TGTGCCATCAGTACTAGCGGGTTCGCAGATACGCAGTATTTT.

The chain links TRBV6-1 to TRBJ1-6; TRBD1 aligns across 7 bases. V lost 6 bases, J lost 5 bases, and 7 bases stayed unmatched. The germline gives CDR1 MNHNS, CDR2 SASEGT. The CDR3 loop spans 15 amino acids. The CDR3 reads CASRAPGQNNSPLHF. For the CDR3, the DNA is TGTGCCAGCAGAGCTCCGGGACAGAATAATTCACCCCTCCACTTT.

The chain recombines TRBV18 with TRBJ2-5; 12 bases align to TRBD2. The CDR3 runs 12 residues. Unmatched junction bases numbered 5, after V lost 6 bases and J lost 12 bases. In germline, CDR1 is KGHSH, CDR2 LQKENI. This CDR3 reads CASSSGLAGKYF. In DNA, the CDR3 is TGTGCCAGCTCGTCCGGACTAGCGGGGAAGTACTTC.

This clone was counted a single time. This sequence joins TRBV9 and TRBJ1-5; D is unresolved. CDR1 SGDLS and CDR2 YYNGEE come from the germline V gene. The CDR3 sequence is 13 residues long. Deletions cut 3 bases from V and 6 bases from J, with 10 bases between. The DNA of the CDR3 is TGTGCCAGCAGCGCCGACTTAAGTCAGCCCCAGCATTTT. It translates to CASSADLSQPQHF.

The chain recombines TRBV5-1 with TRBJ2-1; 9 bases line up with TRBD1. The CDR3 runs to 15 residues. The V gene end was trimmed by 2 bases and the J gene end by 6 bases; junction bases not matched to a gene: 6. From germline, CDR1 is SGHRS and CDR2 YFSETQ. This CDR3 is CASSFRTGDSNEQFF. CDR3 sequence (DNA): TGCGCCAGCAGCTTTAGGACAGGGGATAGCAATGAGCAGTTCTTC.

This clone was counted a single time. This chain connects TRBV2 to TRBJ2-2; 11 nucleotides line up with TRBD2. The ends lost 3 bases at V and 7 bases at J; junction bases unmatched: 7. From germline, CDR1 is SNHLY and CDR2 FYNNEI. The CDR3 totals 16 residues. The CDR3 nucleotides read TGTGCCAGCAGTGACCGCCTAGCGGGAGGTATCGGGGAGCTGTTTTTT. Residues: CASSDRLAGGIGELFF. The variable domain in full, with the rest retrieved from reference TRBV2 and TRBJ2-2, is EPEVTQTPSHQVTQMGQEVILRCVPISNHLYFYWYRQILGQKVEFLVSFYNNEISEKSEIFDDQFSVERPDGSNFTLKIRSTKLEDSAMYFCASSDRLAGGIGELFFGEGSRLTVL.

Only one count was recorded for this clone. The V and J genes are TRBV28 and TRBJ1-3, with D perhaps matching TRBD1 (5 bases). Germline V gives CDR1 MDHEN, CDR2 SYDVKM. The CDR3 covers 15 residues. Trimming took 4 bases from V and 3 from J, leaving 13 bases between them. The CDR3 DNA follows: TGTGCCAGCAGTTCTATAGGGGACTTTGGAAACACCATATATTTT. Encoded protein: CASSSIGDFGNTIYF.

The J gene is TRBJ1-2, the V gene TRBV29-1; D remains ambiguous. CDR3 length equals 13 residues. V was shortened by 5 bases and J by 0 bases, with 10 bases between the two germline ends. The germline gives CDR1 SQVTM, CDR2 ANQGSEA. The CDR3 region has the DNA TGCAGCGTTCCCAAGAGGGCTAACTATGGCTACACCTTC. It yields the protein CSVPKRANYGYTF.

This sequence joins TRBV18 and TRBJ2-1; the match to TRBD2 covers 14 bases. This CDR3 is 15 amino acids long. The trim removed 6 bases at V and 5 bases at J, leaving 3 bases unmatched. CDR1 and CDR2 from the germline V gene are KGHSH and LQKENI. In nucleotides, the CDR3 is TGTGCCAGCTCCCGACTAGCGGGAGGGGACAATGAGCAGTTCTTC. Translating it yields CASSRLAGGDNEQFF.

The chain joins TRBV9 to TRBJ2-7; no firm D call. CDR1 and CDR2 from the germline V gene are SGDLS and YYNGEE. Trimming took off 0 bases at V and 0 bases at J, with 10 bases between the two ends. The CDR3 has 15 residues. The CDR3 bases are TGTGCCAGCAGCGTAGGAACAGCTAACTCCTACGAGCAGTACTTC. Residues: CASSVGTANSYEQYF.

The chain recombines TRBV6-5 with TRBJ1-6, with a tentative D call TRBD1 (6 bases). This CDR3 spans 14 amino acids. The V and J ends lost 6 bases and 9 bases respectively, with 15 bases between them. Germline lookup yields CDR1 MNHEY and CDR2 SVGAGI. CDR3 protein: CASRGATLGSPLHF. The CDR3 DNA is TGTGCCAGCAGGGGGGCGACCCTAGGTTCACCCCTCCACTTT.

This sequence joins TRBV7-9 and TRBJ2-1; 8 nucleotides match TRBD2. This CDR3 comprises 16 residues. Germline CDR1 reads SEHNR; CDR2 reads FQNEAQ (reference sequence). V dropped 4 bases and J dropped 6; count of bases not matched to a gene: 11. The CDR3: CASSWPEGLVFNEQFF. The DNA for the CDR3 is TGTGCCAGCAGCTGGCCGGAGGGACTAGTGTTCAATGAGCAGTTCTTC.

V and J are TRBV7-6 and TRBJ2-5; 9 bases match TRBD2. V shed 0 bases and J 5 bases; nucleotides not matched to a gene: 7. The CDR3 spans 16 residues. CDR1 SGHVS and CDR2 FNYEAQ come from the germline V gene. CDR3 bases: TGTGCCAGCAGCTTAGCGGGTAGCGGGGGCCGGGAGACCCAGTACTTC. Encoded protein: CASSLAGSGGRETQYF.

The J gene is TRBJ1-5, the V gene TRBV11-2; weak D call: TRBD1 (5 bases). With 3 bases removed from V and 0 bases from J, the gap between germline ends came to 9 bases. The germline gives CDR1 SGHAT, CDR2 FQNNGV. This CDR3 is 15 amino acids long. CDR3 protein: CASSLEGNSNQPQHF. CDR3 nucleotide sequence: TGTGCCAGCAGCTTGGAGGGGAATAGCAATCAGCCCCAGCATTTT.

The chain joins TRBV6-5 to TRBJ1-1, with D maybe TRBD1 (5 bases). Looked up from germline, CDR1 is MNHEY and CDR2 is SVGAGI. Trimming left V 1 base short and J 5 bases short, with 8 bases between. This CDR3 spans 13 amino acids. CDR3 region: CASSYLGGTEAFF. The CDR3 nucleotides read TGTGCCAGCAGTTACTTGGGGGGTACTGAAGCTTTCTTT.

CDR3 DNA: TGTGCCAGCAGTTTCTTTGGGGGGGCTTCGGGGGAGACCCAGTACTTC. Protein sequence: CASSFFGGASGETQYF. The gene calls are TRBV27 and TRBJ2-5; D is perhaps TRBD2 (7 bases). CDR3 length: 16 amino acids. The V gene's germline CDR1 is MNHEY and CDR2 SMNVEV (reference sequence). Trimming pared 3 bases from V and 5 bases from J, leaving 19 bases between.

The chain combines TRBV7-6 with TRBJ2-7; D possibly corresponds to TRBD1 (6 bases). The CDR3 is 14 residues long. CDR1 SGHVS and CDR2 FNYEAQ come from the germline V gene. V was pared by 5 bases and J by 4 bases, with 15 bases between. CDR3 sequence (DNA): TGTGCCAGCAGCCACCGGGACAAACCTTACGAGCAGTACTTC. Residues: CASSHRDKPYEQYF.

V gene TRBV29-1 combines with J gene TRBJ2-3; maybe TRBD2 (6 bases). Deletions cut 5 bases from V and 2 bases from J, with 20 bases between. The CDR3 has 16 residues. Germline loops: CDR1 SQVTM, CDR2 ANQGSEA. For the CDR3, the DNA is TGCAGCGTTACTAATCGGAGGGGTTCAGTCACAGATACGCAGTATTTT. Its translation is CSVTNRRGSVTDTQYF.

The chain is built from TRBV7-8 and TRBJ1-4; possibly TRBD1 for D (6 bases). V shed 5 bases and J shed 4 bases, with 14 bases lying between them. CDR3 size: 15 residues. The germline CDR1 and CDR2 sequences are SGHVS and FQNEAQ. CDR3 bases: TGTGCCAGCAGCCCAGTGACAGGAGTTAATGAAAAACTGTTTTTT. It yields the protein CASSPVTGVNEKLFF. Looking up the rest from reference TRBV7-8 and TRBJ1-4 gives the full variable domain: GAGVSQSPRYKVAKRGQDVALRCDPISGHVSLFWYQQALGQGPEFLTYFQNEAQLDKSGLPSDRFFAERPEGSVSTLKIQRTQQEDSAVYLCASSPVTGVNEKLFFGSGTQLSVL.